The next 3 T cell receptor beta chains were all read from a single sample in a study of shared clonotypes between healthy human individuals (TCRdb year 2020). Receptors were amplified or captured by the immunoSEQ multiplex PCR assay. TCRdb took over this immuneACCESS table, retaining in-frame rearrangements with V and J assigned. Such tables are incomplete; in checked studies, under half of the missing clones stem from an unresolved V gene, and the remainder is unexplained. This sample gives roughly 2.1 million clones in total; roughly 91% of them show up just once. In total, the top ten clones hold 1.5% to 2% of the sample. CD8 naive samples consisted of CD45RO-negative cells that were positively selected for CCR7, yielding a CD45RA+CCR7+ population without TemRA cells. Sequenced sample: naive CD8+ T cells from PBMCs. The cell subset or site label, read with the paper, signifies: CD45RA+CCR7+. These receptors came from a man between 18 and 35 years old in good health. Some clones in this sample may be carry-over from other donors' samples.

The CDR3 region is CASRFPAVNRDYEQYF. As DNA, the CDR3 is TGCGCCAGCAGATTCCCAGCAGTCAATCGAGACTACGAGCAGTACTTC. The chain links TRBV23-1 to TRBJ2-7; D is unclear. TRBV23-1 is designated an ORF whose function remains uncertain. CDR3 length equals 16 residues. V was clipped by 6 bases and J by 3 bases, with 21 bases between them.

The genes are TRBV27 and TRBJ1-1, with 9 bases aligning to TRBD1. J lost 5 bases, V lost 2 bases, and 9 bases had no gene match. The CDR3 is made up of 16 amino acids. From germline, CDR1 is MNHEY and CDR2 SMNVEV (reference sequence). CDR3 loop: CASSLRGQGVRTEAFF. The CDR3 region has the DNA TGTGCCAGCAGTTTAAGGGGACAGGGTGTACGAACTGAAGCTTTCTTT.

CDR3 nucleotide sequence: TGCGCCAGCAGCGATCCGTTACTAGCCAAAAACATTCAGTACTTC. As protein: CASSDPLLAKNIQYF. The V gene is TRBV5-1, the J gene TRBJ2-4; D unresolved. V lost 4 bases and J 0 bases, leaving 11 bases between the germline ends. Germline values: CDR1 SGHRS, CDR2 YFSETQ. This CDR3 is built from 15 residues.